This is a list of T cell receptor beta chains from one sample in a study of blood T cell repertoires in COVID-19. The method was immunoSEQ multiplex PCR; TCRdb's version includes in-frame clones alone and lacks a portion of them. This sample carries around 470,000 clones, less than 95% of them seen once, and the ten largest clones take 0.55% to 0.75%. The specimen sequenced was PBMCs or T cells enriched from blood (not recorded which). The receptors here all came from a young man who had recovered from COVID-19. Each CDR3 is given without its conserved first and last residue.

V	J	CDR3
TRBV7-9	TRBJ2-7	ASSLSAGQTYEQY
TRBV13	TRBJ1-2	ASSATGRYGYT
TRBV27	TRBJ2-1	ASTSRLAGVRGEQF
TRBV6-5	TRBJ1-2	ASTGDNIANYGYT
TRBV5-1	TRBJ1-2	ASSLAGYEGYT
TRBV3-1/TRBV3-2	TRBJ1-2	ASSQESLTGLGFGYT
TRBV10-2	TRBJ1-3	ASSEQWAGNTIY
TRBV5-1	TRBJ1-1	ASSAGFRNTEAF
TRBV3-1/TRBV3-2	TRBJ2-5	ASSPRTGGIETQY
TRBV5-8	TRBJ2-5	ASSRPGGEETQY
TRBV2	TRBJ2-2	ASRSDRGGTGELF
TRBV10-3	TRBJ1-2	AISESGGDYGYT
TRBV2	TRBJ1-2	ASSVLSYGYT
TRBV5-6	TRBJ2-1	ASSCFHCPNNEQF
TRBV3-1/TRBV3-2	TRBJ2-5	ASRGQSYQETQY
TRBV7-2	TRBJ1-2	ASSLSPNYGYT
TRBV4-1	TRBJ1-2	ASSQDGLHYGYT
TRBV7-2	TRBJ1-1	ASSRGVIFWGTEELF
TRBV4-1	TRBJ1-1	ASSQVARGSAEAF
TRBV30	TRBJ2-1	AWSVAGNEQF
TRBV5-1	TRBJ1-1	ASSLGAGQVNKAF
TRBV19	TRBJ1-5	ASNHRGSNQPQH
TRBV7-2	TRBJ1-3	ASSFDRGPGNTIY
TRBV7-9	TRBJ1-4	ASSAGGTLNEKLF
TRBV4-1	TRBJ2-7	ASSQLRGHEQY
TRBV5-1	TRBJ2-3	ASSLVARGADTQY
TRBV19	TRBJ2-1	ASSTPGLARNEQF
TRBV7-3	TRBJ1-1	ASSLNAGYTEAF
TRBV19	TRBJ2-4	ASSEKTGTSGTKNIQY
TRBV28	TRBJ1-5	ASSVGVKGLGQPQH
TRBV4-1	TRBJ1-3	ASSQRDRDSSGNTIY
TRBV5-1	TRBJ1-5	ASSPDRSNQPQH
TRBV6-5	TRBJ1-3	ASSYTGSGNTIY
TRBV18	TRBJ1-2	ASSPPVGGGYT
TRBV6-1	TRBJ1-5	ASSESGYRRNQPQH
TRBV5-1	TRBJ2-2	ASSRLSGRLVGELF
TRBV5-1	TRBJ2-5	ASSPGTSGTYQETQY
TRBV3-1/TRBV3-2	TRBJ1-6	ASSQNRGLVYNSPLH